This T cell receptor beta chain was documented in a study of shared clonotypes between healthy human individuals. Study findings and constraints: Some naive CD4 clonotypes, approximately 4.5%, turned up in common across a few donors.

There are many counts of this clone. Antigen: not known. This sample includes further DNA sequences coding for the same CDR3. Produced via immunoSEQ multiplex PCR; TCRdb's table is partial and in-frame only. The repertoire holds 600,000 to 800,000 clones, with over 55% as singletons. The clonotype comes from a woman in her twenties or thirties in good health. Sequencing was carried out using memory CD4+ T cells sorted from blood. Sample subset: CD45RA-negative fraction.

DNA for the CDR3: TGTGCCAGCAGTCTAACTGTAAACACCGGGGAGCTGTTTTTT. Its protein is CASSLTVNTGELFF. The chain joins TRBV2 to TRBJ2-2; D remains ambiguous. Trimming took off 5 bases at V and 2 bases at J, with 9 bases between the two ends. This CDR3 comprises 14 residues. Germline loops: CDR1 SNHLY, CDR2 FYNNEI.